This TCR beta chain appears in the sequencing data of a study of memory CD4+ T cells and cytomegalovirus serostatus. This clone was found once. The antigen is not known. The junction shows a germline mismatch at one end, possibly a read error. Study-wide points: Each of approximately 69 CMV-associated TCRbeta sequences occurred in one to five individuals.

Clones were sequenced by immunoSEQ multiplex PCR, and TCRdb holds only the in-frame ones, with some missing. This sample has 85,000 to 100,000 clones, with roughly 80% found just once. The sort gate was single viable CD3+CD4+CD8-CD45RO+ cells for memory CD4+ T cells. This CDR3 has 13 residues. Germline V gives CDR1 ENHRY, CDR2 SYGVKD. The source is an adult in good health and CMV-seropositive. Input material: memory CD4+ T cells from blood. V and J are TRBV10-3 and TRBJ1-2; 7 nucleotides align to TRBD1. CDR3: CASSEGRGTSYTF. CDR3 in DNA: TGTGCCAGCAGTGAAGGCAGGGGGACTAGCTACACCTTC.